This T cell receptor (beta chain) is from a study of regulatory T cells in long-lasting Graves disease. Both iRepertoire HTBI primers and Arm-PCR of CDR3 regions were used to build the TCR beta libraries. TCRdb used MiXCR to reprocess the multiplex PCR reads, holding one entry per CDR3 protein. This repertoire shows approximately 470,000 distinct CDR3 sequences, roughly 17% found once; its top ten account for 9% to 15%. Specified time point: newly diagnosed GD, antithyroid drugs for less than 3 months. Researchers made the TCR library from RNA that was extracted from PBMCs. The J segment lost 1 base and the V segment lost 3 bases, leaving 3 bases of the junction unmatched. Looked up from germline, CDR1 is LNHDA and CDR2 is SQIVND (reference sequence). The CDR3 has 15 residues. On this clonotype: What it binds is unknown.

The study's findings and limits: Clonotypes that were public and shared totalled 2,741 in persistent patients versus 966 in new patients.

The same data also went into a second study, on T cells in Graves' hyperthyroidism and ophthalmopathy. That work contributes: Carried out on the TCR CDR3, a first-round RT-PCR used the HTBI primer set. The blood repertoire included most of the expanded thyroid clonotypes above 0.001.

The sequenced sample was peripheral blood mononuclear cells (PBMCs), obtained at new diagnosis, from a patient treated with antithyroid drugs. This receptor was taken from a man aged 35 to 55 with Graves disease. V and J are TRBV19 and TRBJ2-5, with 9 positions matching TRBD1. CDR3 residues: CASSMDRGIQETQYF. In DNA, the CDR3 is TGTGCCAGTAGTATGGACAGGGGAATCCAAGAGACCCAGTACTTC.